The 9 T cell receptor beta chains reported below all come from one sample, sequenced in a study of CD8+ T cells in alopecia areata. Reverse transcription of extracted RNA yielded cDNA, which provided the sequencing template. Assay used: immunoSEQ multiplex PCR; TCRdb lists only in-frame clones, some missing. The sample shows over 250,000 clones, none of them appearing just once. Cell sorting was performed on pooled cutaneous lymph node cells with CD4, CD8alpha, NKG2D, NKG2ACE and other markers. Specimen: CD4+ T cells sorted from a lymph node. The receptors stem from a C3H/HeJ mouse with alopecia areata. For this mouse line, the MHC haplotype is H2-k.

This clone has a handful of counts. These gene names are mouse names. The read terminates 4 residues before the CDR3 end, so the remaining end is supplied by the germline J gene. J is TRBJ2-1 and V is TRBV13-1, with 9 bases matching TRBD1. The V gene end was trimmed by 1 base and the J gene end by 5 bases; junction bases not matched to a gene: 4. The CDR3 has 15 amino acids. Germline-derived CDR1 and CDR2 are NSHNY and SYGAGN. CDR3 DNA, as far as it was read: TGTGCCAGCAGTGATCTCGGGACAGGGAATGCT. It codes for CASSDLGTGNA. In full, the CDR3 is CASSDLGTGNAEQFF.

About this clone itself: These gene names are mouse names. The read falls 4 residues short of the CDR3 end, and the missing part is taken from the germline J gene. The identical CDR3 is also encoded by other nucleotide sequences in the sample. V usage is TRBV1 and J usage is TRBJ2-2; a possible D gene is TRBD1 (6 bases). Trimming pared 5 bases from V and 1 base from J, leaving 8 bases between. Germline values: CDR1 NSQYPW, CDR2 LRSPGD (reference sequence). The length of the CDR3 is 14 residues. The CDR3 sequence: CTCSPGQNTGQLYF. The sequenced part of the CDR3 DNA is TGCACCTGCAGTCCGGGACAAAACACCGGG.

Turning to this clone: Gene and germline names: mouse. The CDR3 extends 4 residues past the end of the read, so its final part is completed from the germline J gene. The genes are TRBV13-1 and TRBJ2-2; the D is unclear. The CDR3 runs 15 residues. Looked up from germline, CDR1 is NSHNY and CDR2 is SYGAGN. Trimming removed 4 bases at V and 0 bases at J, with 10 bases between. The CDR3 loop is CASSKWVANTGQLYF. The sequenced CDR3 bases are TGTGCCAGCAGTAAATGGGTAGCAAACACCGGG.

With regard to this clone: Gene names and germline match the mouse. The CDR3 extends 4 residues past the end of the read, so its final part is completed from the germline J gene. Other DNA sequences within the sample encode an identical CDR3. The V and J genes are TRBV1 and TRBJ2-7; 9 bases line up with TRBD2. The CDR3 has 15 residues. Per the germline V gene, CDR1 is NSQYPW and CDR2 is LRSPGD (reference sequence). V lost 1 base, J lost 0 bases, and 1 base stayed unmatched. Partial CDR3 DNA: TGCACCTGCAGTGCAGGACTGGGGGCCTCCTAT. This gives the protein CTCSAGLGASY. The CDR3 in its entirety is CTCSAGLGASYEQYF. Full variable domain (rest looked up from reference TRBV1 and TRBJ2-7): VTLLEQNPRWRLVPRGQAVNLRCILKNSQYPWMSWYQQDLQKQLQWLFTLRSPGDKEVKSLPGADYLATRVTDTELRLQVANMSQGRTLYCTCSAGLGASYEQYFGPGTRLTVL.

This clone was recorded a few times. Gene and germline names: mouse. The read finishes 4 residues shy of the CDR3 end, and the germline J gene is used to complete it. This specimen includes other DNA sequences encoding the same CDR3. This chain links TRBV5 with TRBJ2-7, with D perhaps matching TRBD1 (6 bases). CDR3 size: 13 residues. V lost 3 bases, J lost 0 bases, and 6 bases lay in between. Germline CDR1 and CDR2: LGHNA and YNLKQL (reference sequence). The sequenced CDR3 bases are TGTGCCAGCAGCCAGGACAGCTCCTAT. This codes for CASSQDSSY. The CDR3 in its entirety is CASSQDSSYEQYF.

At least ten counts were recorded for this clone. Gene names are the mouse ones. The observed sequence ends 4 residues before the CDR3 terminus, with the missing tail filled in from the germline J gene. The rearrangement links TRBV13-1 to TRBJ2-5; the D is unclear. Germline CDR1 reads NSHNY; CDR2 reads SYGAGN. The CDR3 runs to 13 residues. The ends were cut back, 1 base at V and 2 bases at J, with 5 bases in the middle. The CDR3 reads CASSDPLQDTQYF. The sequenced part of the CDR3 DNA is TGTGCCAGCAGTGATCCACTCCAAGAC.

Concerning this clone: Mouse gene names and germline throughout. From the germline J gene comes the end of the CDR3, since the read stops 4 residues before it. The V call is TRBV1, the J call TRBJ2-4, with a possible D match to TRBD2 (7 bases). CDR3 length: 18 amino acids. Trimming cost V 0 bases and J 0 bases, with 16 bases left between them. Per germline, CDR1 NSQYPW and CDR2 LRSPGD (reference sequence). CDR3 protein: CTCSADLRGADSQNTLYF. The sequenced CDR3 bases are TGCACCTGCAGTGCAGATCTGAGGGGGGCGGATAGTCAAAAC.

This clone has more than one count but fewer than ten. Gene labels here are mouse ones. Read coverage stops 4 residues before the CDR3 terminus; the germline J gene supplies the remainder. This chain joins TRBV19 and TRBJ2-3; the match to TRBD2 covers 8 bases. CDR1 is FNHDT, CDR2 SITEND, per germline (reference sequence). V dropped 7 bases and J dropped 0; count of bases not matched to a gene: 7. The CDR3 loop spans 15 amino acids. Incomplete CDR3 DNA: TGTGCCAGCTTTTCTGGGGGGACTAGTGCAGAA. Protein: CASFSGGTSAE. The entire CDR3 is CASFSGGTSAETLYF.

The sample holds a few counts of this clone. Germline and genes: mouse. The read terminates 4 residues ahead of where the CDR3 ends, so the germline J gene completes it. The same CDR3 is also encoded by other DNA sequences in this sample. V and J are TRBV5 and TRBJ2-3; TRBD2 matches 8 bases. Unmatched junction bases numbered 6, after V lost 4 bases and J lost 0 bases. The CDR3 covers 16 residues. Germline V CDR1 and CDR2: LGHNA, YNLKQL (reference sequence). The CDR3 protein is CASSRLGGPSAETLYF. The part of the CDR3 DNA that was read is TGTGCCAGCAGCCGCCTGGGGGGTCCTAGTGCAGAA.